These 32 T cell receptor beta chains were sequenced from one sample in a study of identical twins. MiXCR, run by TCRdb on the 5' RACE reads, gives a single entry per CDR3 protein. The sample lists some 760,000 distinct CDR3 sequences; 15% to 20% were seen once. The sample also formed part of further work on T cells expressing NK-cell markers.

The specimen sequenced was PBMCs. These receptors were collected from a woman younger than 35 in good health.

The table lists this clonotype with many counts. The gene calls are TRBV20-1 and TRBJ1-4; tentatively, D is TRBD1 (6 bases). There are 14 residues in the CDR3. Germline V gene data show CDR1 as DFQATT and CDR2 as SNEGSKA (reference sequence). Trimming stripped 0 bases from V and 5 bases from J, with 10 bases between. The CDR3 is CSAREGGGNEKLFF. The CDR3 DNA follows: TGCAGTGCTAGAGAGGGAGGGGGGAATGAAAAACTGTTTTTT.

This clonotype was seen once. The CDR3 is CASSSHGPGNYGYTF. As DNA, the CDR3 is TGCGCCAGCAGCTCCCACGGGCCGGGGAACTATGGCTACACCTTC. The chain combines TRBV5-1 with TRBJ1-2; no reliable D call. This CDR3 region has 15 residues. The germline CDR1 and CDR2 sequences are SGHRS and YFSETQ. V lost 3 bases, J lost 2 bases, and 14 bases lay in between.

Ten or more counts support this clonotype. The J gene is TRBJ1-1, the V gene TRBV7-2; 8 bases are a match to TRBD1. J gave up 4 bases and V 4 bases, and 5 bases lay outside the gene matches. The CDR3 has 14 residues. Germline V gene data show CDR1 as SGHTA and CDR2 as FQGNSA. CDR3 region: CASSWTGSATEAFF. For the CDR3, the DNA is TGTGCCAGCAGCTGGACAGGGTCTGCCACTGAAGCTTTCTTT.

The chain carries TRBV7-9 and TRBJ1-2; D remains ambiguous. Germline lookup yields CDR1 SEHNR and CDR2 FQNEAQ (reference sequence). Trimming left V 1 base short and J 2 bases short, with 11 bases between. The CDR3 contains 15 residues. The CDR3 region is CASSLEALANYGYTF. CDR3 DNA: TGTGCCAGCAGCTTAGAGGCCTTAGCAAACTATGGCTACACCTTC.

The chain's CDR3 is CSVGGTGVFF. CDR3 coding DNA: TGCAGCGTTGGGGGGACCGGGGTTTTCTTT. This sequence joins TRBV29-1 and TRBJ1-1; D might be TRBD1 (5 bases). CDR1 SQVTM and CDR2 ANQGSEA come from the germline V gene. The CDR3 spans 10 residues. Trimming left V 4 bases short and J 13 bases short, with 13 bases between.

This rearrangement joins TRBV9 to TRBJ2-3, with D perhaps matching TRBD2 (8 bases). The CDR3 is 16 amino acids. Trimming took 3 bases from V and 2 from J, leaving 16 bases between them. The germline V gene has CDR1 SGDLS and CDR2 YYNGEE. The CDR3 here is CASSAGLGTATDTQYF. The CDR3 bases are TGTGCCAGCAGCGCGGGACTAGGGACAGCCACAGATACGCAGTATTTT. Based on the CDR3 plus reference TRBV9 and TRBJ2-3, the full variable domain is DSGVTQTPKHLITATGQRVTLRCSPRSGDLSVYWYQQSLDQGLQFLIQYYNGEERAKGNILERFSAQQFPDLHSELNLSSLELGDSALYFCASSAGLGTATDTQYFGPGTRLTVL.

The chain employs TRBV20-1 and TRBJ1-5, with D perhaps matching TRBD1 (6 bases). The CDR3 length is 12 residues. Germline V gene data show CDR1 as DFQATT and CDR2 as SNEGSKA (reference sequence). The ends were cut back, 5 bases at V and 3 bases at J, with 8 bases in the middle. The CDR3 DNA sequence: TGCAGTGCTGGACAGTTCAATCAGCCCCAGCATTTT. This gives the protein CSAGQFNQPQHF.

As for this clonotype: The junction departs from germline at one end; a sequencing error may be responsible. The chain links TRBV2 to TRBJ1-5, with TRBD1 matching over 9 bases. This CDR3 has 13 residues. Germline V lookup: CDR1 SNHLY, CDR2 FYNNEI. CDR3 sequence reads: CASNDRGNQTQHF. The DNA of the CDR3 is TGTGCCAGTAATGACAGGGGGAATCAGACCCAGCATTTT.

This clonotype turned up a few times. CDR3 protein: CASTHTTEAFF. CDR3 DNA sequence: TGTGCCAGCACCCACACTACCGAAGCTTTCTTT. This chain links TRBV6-2 or TRBV6-3 with TRBJ1-1, with D unclear. Trimming stripped 7 bases from V and 8 bases from J, with 11 bases between. The germline V gene encodes CDR1 MNHEY and CDR2 SVGEGT. This CDR3 contains 11 residues.

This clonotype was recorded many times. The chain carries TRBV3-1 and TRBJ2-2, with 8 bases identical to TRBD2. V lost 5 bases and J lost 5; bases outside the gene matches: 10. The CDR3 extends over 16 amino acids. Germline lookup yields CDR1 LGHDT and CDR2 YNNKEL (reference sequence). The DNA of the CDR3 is TGTGCCAGCAGCACCCTAGCGGGCCTGGGGACCGGGGAGCTGTTTTTT. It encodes CASSTLAGLGTGELFF.

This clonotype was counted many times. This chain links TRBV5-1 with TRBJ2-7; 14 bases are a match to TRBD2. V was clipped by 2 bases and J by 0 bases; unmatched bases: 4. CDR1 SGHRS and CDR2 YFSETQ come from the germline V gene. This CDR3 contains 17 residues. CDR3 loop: CASSFEGLAGASYEQYF. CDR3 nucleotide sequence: TGCGCCAGCAGCTTCGAGGGACTAGCGGGGGCCTCCTACGAGCAGTACTTC. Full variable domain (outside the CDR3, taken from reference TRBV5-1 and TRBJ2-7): KAGVTQTPRYLIKTRGQQVTLSCSPISGHRSVSWYQQTPGQGLQFLFEYFSETQRNKGNFPGRFSGRQFSNSRSEMNVSTLELGDSALYLCASSFEGLAGASYEQYFGPGTRLTVT.

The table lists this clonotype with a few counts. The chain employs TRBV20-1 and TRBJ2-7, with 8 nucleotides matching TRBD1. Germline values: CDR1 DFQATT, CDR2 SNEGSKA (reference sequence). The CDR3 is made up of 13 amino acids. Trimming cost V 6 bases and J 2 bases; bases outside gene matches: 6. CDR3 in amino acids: CSASDRATYEQYF. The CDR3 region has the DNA TGCAGTGCCTCGGACAGGGCAACCTACGAGCAGTACTTC.

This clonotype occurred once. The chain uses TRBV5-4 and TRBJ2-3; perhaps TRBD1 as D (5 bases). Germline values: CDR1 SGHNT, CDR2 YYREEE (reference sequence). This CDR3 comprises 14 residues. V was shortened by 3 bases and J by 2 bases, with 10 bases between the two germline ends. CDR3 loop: CASSSQDTTDTQYF. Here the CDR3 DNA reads TGTGCCAGCAGCTCACAGGACACCACAGATACGCAGTATTTT.

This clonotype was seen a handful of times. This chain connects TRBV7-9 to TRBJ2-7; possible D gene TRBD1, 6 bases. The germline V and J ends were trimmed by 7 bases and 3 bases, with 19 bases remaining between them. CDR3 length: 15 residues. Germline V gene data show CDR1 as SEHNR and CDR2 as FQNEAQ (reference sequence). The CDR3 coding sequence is TGTGCCAGCACCCTCCGAGGACAGACTAACTACGAGCAGTACTTC. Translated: CASTLRGQTNYEQYF.

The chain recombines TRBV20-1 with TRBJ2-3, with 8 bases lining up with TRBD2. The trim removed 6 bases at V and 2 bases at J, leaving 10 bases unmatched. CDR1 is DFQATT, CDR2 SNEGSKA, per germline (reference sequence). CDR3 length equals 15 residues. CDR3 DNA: TGCAGTGCCACCGGTAGCGGGGTCCTCACAGATACGCAGTATTTT. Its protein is CSATGSGVLTDTQYF.

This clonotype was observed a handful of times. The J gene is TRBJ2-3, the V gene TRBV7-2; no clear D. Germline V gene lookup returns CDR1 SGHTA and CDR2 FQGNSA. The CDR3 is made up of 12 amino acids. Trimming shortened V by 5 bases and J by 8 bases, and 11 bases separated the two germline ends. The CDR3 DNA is TGTGCCAGCAGCCCACGGTTCGGTACGCAGTATTTT. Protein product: CASSPRFGTQYF.

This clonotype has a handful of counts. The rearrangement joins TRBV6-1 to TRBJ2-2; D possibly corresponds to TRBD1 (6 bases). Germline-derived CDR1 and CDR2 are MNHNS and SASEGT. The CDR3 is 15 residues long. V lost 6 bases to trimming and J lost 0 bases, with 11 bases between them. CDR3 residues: CASSNRATNTGELFF. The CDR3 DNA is TGTGCCAGCAGCAACAGGGCTACGAACACCGGGGAGCTGTTTTTT.

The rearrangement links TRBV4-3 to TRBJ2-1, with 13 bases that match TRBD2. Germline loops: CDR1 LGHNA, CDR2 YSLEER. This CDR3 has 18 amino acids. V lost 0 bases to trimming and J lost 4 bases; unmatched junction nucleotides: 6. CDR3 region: CASSQDLRGLAGYNEQFF. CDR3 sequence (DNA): TGCGCCAGCAGCCAAGACTTGAGGGGACTAGCGGGGTACAATGAGCAGTTCTTC.

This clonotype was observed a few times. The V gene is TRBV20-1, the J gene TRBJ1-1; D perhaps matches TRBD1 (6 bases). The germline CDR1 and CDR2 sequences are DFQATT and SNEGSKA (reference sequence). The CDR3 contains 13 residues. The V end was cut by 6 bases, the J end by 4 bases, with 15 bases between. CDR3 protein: CSARGPYTTEAFF. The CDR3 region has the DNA TGCAGTGCCAGGGGCCCTTATACCACTGAAGCTTTCTTT.

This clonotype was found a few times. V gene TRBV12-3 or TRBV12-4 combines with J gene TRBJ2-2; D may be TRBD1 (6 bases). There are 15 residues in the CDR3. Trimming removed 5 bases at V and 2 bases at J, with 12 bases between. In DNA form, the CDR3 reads TGTGCCAGCAGTGTCAGGGGAAGCAACACCGGGGAGCTGTTTTTT. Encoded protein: CASSVRGSNTGELFF.

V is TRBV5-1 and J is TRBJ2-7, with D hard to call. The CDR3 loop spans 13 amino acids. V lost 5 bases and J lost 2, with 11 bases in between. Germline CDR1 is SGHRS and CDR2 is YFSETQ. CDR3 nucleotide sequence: TGCGCCAGCAGACTCACCCTTACCTACGAGCAGTACTTC. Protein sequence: CASRLTLTYEQYF. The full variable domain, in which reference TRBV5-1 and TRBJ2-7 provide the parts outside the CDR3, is KAGVTQTPRYLIKTRGQQVTLSCSPISGHRSVSWYQQTPGQGLQFLFEYFSETQRNKGNFPGRFSGRQFSNSRSEMNVSTLELGDSALYLCASRLTLTYEQYFGPGTRLTVT.

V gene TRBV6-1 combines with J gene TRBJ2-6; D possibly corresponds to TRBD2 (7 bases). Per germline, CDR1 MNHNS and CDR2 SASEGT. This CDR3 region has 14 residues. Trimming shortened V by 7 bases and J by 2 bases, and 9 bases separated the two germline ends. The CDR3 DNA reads TGTGCCAGCAAGGGGGGGACTGGGGCCAACGTCCTGACTTTC. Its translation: CASKGGTGANVLTF.

The CDR3 DNA follows: TGCAGTGCTAGATCCGGGACAGGGAGTCAGCACGAGCAGTACTTC. It is translated as CSARSGTGSQHEQYF. The rearrangement joins TRBV20-1 to TRBJ2-7, with TRBD1 matching 9 bases. Per germline, CDR1 DFQATT and CDR2 SNEGSKA (reference sequence). This CDR3 has 15 amino acids. Trimming removed 2 bases from V and 5 bases from J; junction bases left unmatched: 10.

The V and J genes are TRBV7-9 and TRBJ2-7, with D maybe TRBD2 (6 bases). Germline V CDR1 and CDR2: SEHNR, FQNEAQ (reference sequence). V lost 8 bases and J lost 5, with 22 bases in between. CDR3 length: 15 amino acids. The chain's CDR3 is CASSLTGGTPNEQYF. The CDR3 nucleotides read TGTGCCAGCTCCTTAACTGGAGGGACTCCTAACGAGCAGTACTTC.

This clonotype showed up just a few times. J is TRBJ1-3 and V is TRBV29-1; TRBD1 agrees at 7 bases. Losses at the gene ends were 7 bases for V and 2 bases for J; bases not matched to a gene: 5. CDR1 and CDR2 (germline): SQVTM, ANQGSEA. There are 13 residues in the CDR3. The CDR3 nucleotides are TGCAGCGCTGGGACAGATCCTGGAAACACCATATATTTT. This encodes CSAGTDPGNTIYF.

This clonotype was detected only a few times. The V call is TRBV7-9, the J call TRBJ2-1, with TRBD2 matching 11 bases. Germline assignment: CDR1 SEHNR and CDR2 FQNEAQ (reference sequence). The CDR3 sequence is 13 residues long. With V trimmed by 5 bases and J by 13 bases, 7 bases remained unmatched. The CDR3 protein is CASSISGGAEQFF. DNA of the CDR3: TGTGCCAGCAGCATTAGCGGGGGGGCCGAACAGTTCTTC.

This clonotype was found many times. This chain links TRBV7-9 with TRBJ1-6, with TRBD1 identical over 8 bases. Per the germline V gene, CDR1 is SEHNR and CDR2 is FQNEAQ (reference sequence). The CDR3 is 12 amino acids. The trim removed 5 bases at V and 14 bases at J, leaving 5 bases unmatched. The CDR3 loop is CASSRTGPTLHF. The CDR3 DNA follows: TGTGCCAGCAGCCGGACAGGGCCCACCCTCCACTTT. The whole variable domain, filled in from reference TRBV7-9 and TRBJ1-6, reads DTGVSQNPRHKITKRGQNVTFRCDPISEHNRLYWYRQTLGQGPEFLTYFQNEAQLEKSRLLSDRFSAERPKGSFSTLEIQRTEQGDSAMYLCASSRTGPTLHFGNGTRLTVT.

In nucleotides, the CDR3 is TGTGCCGGAGGGGCTATGGCGGCTGAAGCTTTCTTT. Its protein product is CAGGAMAAEAFF. This chain links TRBV6-1 with TRBJ1-1; D perhaps matches TRBD1 (5 bases). The CDR3 is 12 residues long. The germline V gene has CDR1 MNHNS and CDR2 SASEGT. V was pared by 11 bases and J by 6 bases, with 16 bases between.

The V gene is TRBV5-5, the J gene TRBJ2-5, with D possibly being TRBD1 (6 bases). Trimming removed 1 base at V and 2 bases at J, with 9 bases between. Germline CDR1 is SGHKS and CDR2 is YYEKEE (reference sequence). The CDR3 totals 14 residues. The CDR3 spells CASSLLTGQETQYF. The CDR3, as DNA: TGTGCCAGCAGCTTGTTGACAGGACAAGAGACCCAGTACTTC.

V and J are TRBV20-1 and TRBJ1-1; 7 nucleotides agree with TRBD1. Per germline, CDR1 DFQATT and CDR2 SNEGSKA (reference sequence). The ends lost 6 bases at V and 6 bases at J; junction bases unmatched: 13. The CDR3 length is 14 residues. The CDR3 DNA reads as TGCAGTGCGCCTATAAGACAGGGCGGCGCTGAAGCTTTCTTT. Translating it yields CSAPIRQGGAEAFF.

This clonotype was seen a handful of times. CDR3 in DNA: TGTGCCAGCAGCTTTAGCGGTAGTTGGGATACGCAGTATTTT. Its protein is CASSFSGSWDTQYF. The V call is TRBV12-3 or TRBV12-4, the J call TRBJ2-3; D may be TRBD2 (6 bases). The CDR3 has 14 residues. Deletions cut 6 bases from V and 6 bases from J, with 16 bases between.

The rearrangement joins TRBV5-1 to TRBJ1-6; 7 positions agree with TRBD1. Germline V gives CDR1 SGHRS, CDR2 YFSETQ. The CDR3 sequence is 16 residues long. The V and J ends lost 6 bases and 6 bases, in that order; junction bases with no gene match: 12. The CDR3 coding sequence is TGCGCCAGCACCGGGACAGCGTTTACCTCTAATTCACCCCTCCACTTT. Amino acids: CASTGTAFTSNSPLHF.